A single sample is the source of the 31 T cell receptor beta chains below, sequenced in a study of cytomegalovirus exposure and HLA in healthy donors. Here immunoSEQ multiplex PCR was the method, and the copy in TCRdb shows in-frame clones only, minus some. The sample records about 110,000 clones, approximately 96% being singletons. The sample comprised PBMCs. These receptors were taken from a woman under 30 in good health and CMV-seronegative.

The CDR3 here is CASSLARLESDTQYF. The DNA of the CDR3 is TGTGCCAGCAGCTTAGCGAGGCTAGAGTCAGATACGCAGTATTTT. V gene TRBV7-6 combines with J gene TRBJ2-3; D gene unclear. The CDR3 runs 15 residues. The germline CDR1 and CDR2 sequences are SGHVS and FNYEAQ. Trimming left V 0 bases short and J 4 bases short, with 11 bases between.

The chain is built from TRBV4-2 and TRBJ2-3; 8 nucleotides match TRBD2. J lost 0 bases, V lost 4 bases, and 12 bases had no gene match. Germline CDR1 is LGHNA and CDR2 is YNFKEQ. The CDR3 sequence is 18 residues long. The CDR3 sequence: CASSPEVIAGPSTDTQYF. Written as DNA, the CDR3 is TGTGCCAGCAGCCCCGAGGTAATAGCGGGGCCTAGCACAGATACGCAGTATTTT.

This chain uses TRBV6-5 with TRBJ2-1, with TRBD2 matching 10 bases. Per the germline V gene, CDR1 is MNHEY and CDR2 is SVGAGI. CDR3 length equals 12 residues. J lost 12 bases, V lost 8 bases, and 7 bases had no gene match. This CDR3 is CASSKRGGVQFF. CDR3 in DNA: TGTGCCAGCTCCAAGCGGGGGGGGGTGCAGTTCTTC.

This chain connects TRBV11-2 to TRBJ2-7; D uncertain. Deletions cut 2 bases from V and 3 bases from J, with 8 bases between. The CDR3 loop spans 13 amino acids. Germline CDR1 and CDR2: SGHAT and FQNNGV. The CDR3 is CASSLNRYYEQYF. CDR3 nucleotide sequence: TGTGCCAGCAGCTTAAACAGATACTACGAGCAGTACTTC.

The V call is TRBV28, the J call TRBJ2-1; TRBD1 aligns across 12 bases. CDR1 and CDR2 (germline): MDHEN, SYDVKM. There are 15 residues in the CDR3. J lost 8 bases, V lost 2 bases, and 4 bases had no gene match. Here the CDR3 reads CASSLGGTGGYEQFF. The CDR3 nucleotides are TGTGCCAGCAGTTTAGGCGGGACAGGGGGCTATGAGCAGTTCTTC.

The rearrangement links TRBV5-6 to TRBJ2-3; 7 bases line up with TRBD2. With 2 bases clipped from V and 0 bases from J, the junction kept 9 bases outside the gene matches. The CDR3 loop spans 17 amino acids. Germline CDR1 is SGHDT and CDR2 is YYEEEE. For the CDR3, the DNA is TGTGCCAGCAGCTTAACCCCTGGCGGGAGTAGCACAGATACGCAGTATTTT. Amino acids: CASSLTPGGSSTDTQYF. The whole variable domain, remainder taken from reference TRBV5-6 and TRBJ2-3, is DAGVTQSPTHLIKTRGQQVTLRCSPKSGHDTVSWYQQALGQGPQFIFQYYEEEERQRGNFPDRFSGHQFPNYSSELNVNALLLGDSALYLCASSLTPGGSSTDTQYFGPGTRLTVL.

The V and J genes are TRBV27 and TRBJ2-1, with TRBD2 identical over 12 bases. The CDR3 totals 17 residues. Germline trimming cut 6 bases from V and 7 bases from J; bases unmatched to any gene: 13. The germline V gene has CDR1 MNHEY and CDR2 SMNVEV (reference sequence). The CDR3 bases are TGTGCCAGCAGACCCCTGGGGCTAGCGGGGGGGTGGAATGAGCAGTTCTTC. Its protein product is CASRPLGLAGGWNEQFF.

This chain joins TRBV5-1 and TRBJ1-2, with D unresolved. Per germline, CDR1 SGHRS and CDR2 YFSETQ. V was cut by 0 bases and J by 2 bases, with 17 bases left in between. CDR3 length: 17 amino acids. CDR3 DNA sequence: TGCGCCAGCAGCTTGGGGTGGGCACGGAATAACAACTATGGCTACACCTTC. Amino acid sequence: CASSLGWARNNNYGYTF.

The rearrangement uses TRBV4-1 and TRBJ2-7, with D possibly TRBD2 on 5 matching bases. The length of the CDR3 is 16 residues. The germline CDR1 and CDR2 sequences are MGHRA and YSYEKL. V lost 1 base, J lost 3 bases, and 16 bases lay in between. CDR3 nucleotides: TGCGCCAGCAGCCAAGGGGCCGGGGTGGGGAACTACGAGCAGTACTTC. Translating it yields CASSQGAGVGNYEQYF.

There are a few counts of this clone. J is TRBJ1-4 and V is TRBV27; 9 bases match TRBD1. CDR1 MNHEY and CDR2 SMNVEV come from the germline V gene (reference sequence). This CDR3 spans 15 amino acids. J gave up 10 bases and V 5 bases, and 11 bases lay outside the gene matches. This chain's CDR3 is CASSTSDRGGGKLFF. In nucleotides, the CDR3 is TGTGCCAGCAGTACCTCGGACAGGGGAGGTGGAAAACTGTTTTTT.

This clone was detected once. CDR3 in amino acids: CASRRDRGLYEQYF. The CDR3 nucleotides read TGTGCCAGCAGGAGGGACAGGGGCCTCTACGAGCAGTACTTC. The gene calls are TRBV2 and TRBJ2-7, with 10 nucleotides matching TRBD1. V shed 6 bases, J shed 3 bases, and the junction held 5 bases outside the gene matches. This CDR3 contains 14 residues. Germline CDR1 SNHLY, CDR2 FYNNEI.

The rearrangement uses TRBV9 and TRBJ1-1; tentatively, D is TRBD1 (6 bases). CDR1 and CDR2 (germline): SGDLS, YYNGEE. V dropped 0 bases and J dropped 5 bases, with 14 bases sitting between them. The CDR3 has 15 amino acids. CDR3: CASSVGFGGRTEAFF. CDR3 in DNA: TGTGCCAGCAGCGTAGGTTTCGGGGGGCGGACTGAAGCTTTCTTT.

The CDR3 region is CAPGESTDTQYF. DNA of the CDR3: TGCGCCCCGGGTGAAAGCACAGATACGCAGTATTTT. The rearrangement links TRBV23-1 to TRBJ2-3; the D is unclear. TRBV23-1 is flagged as an ORF with uncertain function. The CDR3 covers 12 residues. With 11 bases removed from V and 0 bases from J, the gap between germline ends came to 9 bases.

CDR3 sequence (DNA): TGTGCCAGCAGCGTAGCGTCAGGGTTTACAGATACGCAGTATTTT. Translating gives CASSVASGFTDTQYF. The chain uses TRBV9 and TRBJ2-3; a weak D match, TRBD1 (5 bases). Germline V gene sequence: CDR1 SGDLS, CDR2 YYNGEE. The CDR3 extends over 15 amino acids. Deletions cut 0 bases from V and 3 bases from J, with 11 bases between. Combining the CDR3 with reference TRBV9 and TRBJ2-3 gives the whole variable domain DSGVTQTPKHLITATGQRVTLRCSPRSGDLSVYWYQQSLDQGLQFLIQYYNGEERAKGNILERFSAQQFPDLHSELNLSSLELGDSALYFCASSVASGFTDTQYFGPGTRLTVL.

CDR3 region: CASSQDPSTGPDTQYF. CDR3 DNA sequence: TGCGCCAGCAGCCAAGATCCCTCGACAGGGCCAGATACGCAGTATTTT. The chain recombines TRBV4-3 with TRBJ2-3; 7 nucleotides align to TRBD1. The germline V gene has CDR1 LGHNA and CDR2 YSLEER. The length of the CDR3 is 16 residues. J gave up 4 bases and V 0 bases, and 7 bases lay outside the gene matches.

V gene TRBV7-9 combines with J gene TRBJ2-2; 12 bases align to TRBD2. Per the germline V gene, CDR1 is SEHNR and CDR2 is FQNEAQ (reference sequence). The junction had 5 bases not matched to a gene; V was cut back by 0 bases and J by 6 bases. This CDR3 is built from 17 residues. The CDR3 loop is CASSLALAGGLSGELFF. The DNA of the CDR3 is TGTGCCAGCAGCTTAGCACTAGCGGGGGGCCTATCCGGGGAGCTGTTTTTT.

The CDR3 protein is CASNMTGGQTGNTIYF. CDR3 coding DNA: TGTGCCAGCAACATGACAGGGGGCCAGACCGGGAACACCATATATTTT. The chain combines TRBV2 with TRBJ1-3; TRBD1 aligns across 10 bases. The CDR3 runs to 16 residues. The J segment lost 7 bases and the V segment lost 7 bases, leaving 13 bases of the junction unmatched. CDR1 and CDR2 (germline): SNHLY, FYNNEI.

The chain carries TRBV29-1 and TRBJ2-7; TRBD1 is a possible D gene (6 bases). The CDR3 runs 14 residues. V dropped 1 base and J dropped 2 bases, with 12 bases sitting between them. Looked up from germline, CDR1 is SQVTM and CDR2 is ANQGSEA. In DNA form, the CDR3 reads TGCAGCGTTGAAGTCCGGGACATCCCCTACGAGCAGTACTTC. It translates to CSVEVRDIPYEQYF.

This chain links TRBV27 with TRBJ1-1, with D possibly TRBD1 on 6 matching bases. The germline gives CDR1 MNHEY, CDR2 SMNVEV (reference sequence). V dropped 2 bases and J dropped 8 bases, with 12 bases sitting between them. The CDR3 has 13 amino acids. This CDR3 is CASSLLTGNEAFF. DNA of the CDR3: TGTGCCAGCAGTTTACTGACAGGTAACGAAGCTTTCTTT.

This sequence joins TRBV6-5 and TRBJ2-4, with D tentatively TRBD2 (5 bases). This CDR3 is built from 13 residues. Germline V gene sequence: CDR1 MNHEY, CDR2 SVGAGI. The V and J ends lost 2 bases and 9 bases respectively, with 11 bases between them. The DNA of the CDR3 is TGTGCCAGCAGTTACATTTATGCGGGCATTCAGTACTTC. This sequence encodes CASSYIYAGIQYF.

The V and J genes are TRBV6-5 and TRBJ1-5; 7 nucleotides line up with TRBD1. The germline V gene encodes CDR1 MNHEY and CDR2 SVGAGI. This CDR3 is built from 14 residues. After removal of 3 bases from V and 6 bases from J, the junction contained 5 bases not matched to a gene. The DNA for the CDR3 is TGTGCCAGCAGTTATGACAGGGTAGCTCAGCCCCAGCATTTT. It is translated as CASSYDRVAQPQHF.

V usage is TRBV7-9 and J usage is TRBJ1-1; D ambiguous. Germline V gene data show CDR1 as SEHNR and CDR2 as FQNEAQ (reference sequence). Trimming left V 2 bases short and J 1 base short, with 5 bases between. The CDR3 is 13 residues long. This CDR3 reads CASSLSQNTEAFF. DNA of the CDR3: TGTGCCAGCAGCTTATCCCAGAACACTGAAGCTTTCTTT.

The chain carries TRBV29-1 and TRBJ2-2, with 7 positions matching TRBD1. Trimming took 7 bases from V and 0 from J; bases not matched to a gene: 14. The CDR3 covers 17 residues. Germline V gene lookup returns CDR1 SQVTM and CDR2 ANQGSEA. The CDR3 reads CSAGSRDRESNTGELFF. CDR3 nucleotide sequence: TGCAGCGCCGGCTCCCGGGACAGAGAGTCGAACACCGGGGAGCTGTTTTTT.

The CDR3 DNA sequence: TGTGCCAGCAGCTACGGACTAGCGGGGGGTAACACCGGGGAGCTGTTTTTT. Protein sequence: CASSYGLAGGNTGELFF. The chain combines TRBV5-4 with TRBJ2-2; 14 bases line up with TRBD2. There are 17 residues in the CDR3. V shed 3 bases and J 2 bases; nucleotides not matched to a gene: 3. Per germline, CDR1 SGHNT and CDR2 YYREEE (reference sequence).

The V and J genes are TRBV2 and TRBJ1-4, with a tentative D call TRBD1 (5 bases). Germline CDR1 and CDR2: SNHLY and FYNNEI. This CDR3 region has 15 residues. With 2 bases removed from V and 9 bases from J, the gap between germline ends came to 16 bases. CDR3 nucleotides: TGTGCCAGCAGTGAATTAGGGGCGGGAATGAAAAAACTGTTTTTT. This codes for CASSELGAGMKKLFF.

The chain uses TRBV6-6 and TRBJ1-1; a possible D gene is TRBD1 (5 bases). Trimming took 5 bases from V and 5 from J, leaving 18 bases between them. CDR3 length: 15 amino acids. Germline V lookup: CDR1 MNHNY, CDR2 SVGAGI (reference sequence). Written as DNA, the CDR3 is TGTGCCAGCAGTACGGCCGGGGGGGTTCGGACTGAAGCTTTCTTT. Translation gives CASSTAGGVRTEAFF.

This sequence joins TRBV2 and TRBJ2-1, with TRBD1 as a possible D gene (6 bases). V lost 8 bases, J lost 9 bases, and 17 bases lay in between. The CDR3 loop spans 13 amino acids. The germline V gene has CDR1 SNHLY and CDR2 FYNNEI. Here the CDR3 DNA reads TGTGCCAGCCCCGGGACATCACCCGGTGAGCAGTTCTTC. Protein: CASPGTSPGEQFF. Together with reference TRBV2 and TRBJ2-1, the CDR3 gives the full variable domain: EPEVTQTPSHQVTQMGQEVILRCVPISNHLYFYWYRQILGQKVEFLVSFYNNEISEKSEIFDDQFSVERPDGSNFTLKIRSTKLEDSAMYFCASPGTSPGEQFFGPGTRLTVL.

V and J are TRBV2 and TRBJ2-4; tentative D call: TRBD2 (6 bases). Germline V CDR1 and CDR2: SNHLY, FYNNEI. This CDR3 is built from 15 residues. V was clipped by 5 bases and J by 0 bases, with 11 bases between them. The CDR3 DNA reads TGTGCCAGCAGTCCTCTGCGGGGAGCCAAAAACATTCAGTACTTC. Translating gives CASSPLRGAKNIQYF.

The chain uses TRBV14 and TRBJ1-4; possible D gene TRBD1, 6 bases. Germline V gene data show CDR1 as SGHDN and CDR2 as FVKESK. The CDR3 has 16 residues. Trimming shortened V by 0 bases and J by 5 bases, and 13 bases separated the two germline ends. The CDR3 reads CASSQDLGTRNEKLFF. CDR3 DNA sequence: TGTGCCAGCAGCCAAGATCTCGGGACACGAAATGAAAAACTGTTTTTT.

This clone appeared once. The chain carries TRBV4-2 and TRBJ1-3, with a possible D match to TRBD1 (5 bases). The V gene's germline CDR1 is LGHNA and CDR2 YNFKEQ. The CDR3 spans 16 residues. The V gene lost 0 bases and the J gene lost 0 bases, with 9 bases spanning the gap. CDR3 loop: CASSQEGTGSGNTIYF. In DNA, the CDR3 is TGTGCCAGCAGCCAAGAGGGAACAGGCTCTGGAAACACCATATATTTT.

The chain joins TRBV4-1 to TRBJ2-5, with D uncertain. Germline-derived CDR1 and CDR2 are MGHRA and YSYEKL. This CDR3 spans 14 amino acids. Deletions cut 0 bases from V and 4 bases from J, with 9 bases between. CDR3: CASSQDSGLETQYF. The CDR3 DNA sequence: TGCGCCAGCAGCCAAGATTCCGGGTTAGAGACCCAGTACTTC.